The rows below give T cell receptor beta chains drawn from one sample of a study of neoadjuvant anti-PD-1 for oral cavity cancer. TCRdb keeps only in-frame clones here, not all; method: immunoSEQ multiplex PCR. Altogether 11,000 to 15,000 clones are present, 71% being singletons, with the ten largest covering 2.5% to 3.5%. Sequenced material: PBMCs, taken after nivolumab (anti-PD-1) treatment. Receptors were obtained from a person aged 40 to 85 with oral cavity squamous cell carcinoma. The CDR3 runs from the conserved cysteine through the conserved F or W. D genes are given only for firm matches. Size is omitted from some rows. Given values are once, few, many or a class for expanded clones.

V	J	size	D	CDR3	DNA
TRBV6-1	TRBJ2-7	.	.	CASKSHPSSYEQYF	TGTGCCAGCAAGAGCCACCCTAGCTCCTACGAGCAGTACTTC
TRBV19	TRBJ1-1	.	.	CASSIVAGGGKEGEAFF	TGTGCCAGTAGTATAGTAGCCGGGGGCGGAAAAGAAGGTGAAGCTTTCTTT
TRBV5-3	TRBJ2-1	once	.	CARSLGGGSPYNEQFF	TGTGCCAGAAGCCTAGGAGGGGGGTCCCCATACAATGAGCAGTTCTTC
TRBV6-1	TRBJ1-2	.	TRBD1	CASHQGGYGYTF	TGTGCCAGCCATCAGGGGGGGTATGGCTACACCTTC
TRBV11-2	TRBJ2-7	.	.	CASSLGSYEQYF	TGTGCCAGCAGCTTAGGCAGCTACGAGCAGTACTTC
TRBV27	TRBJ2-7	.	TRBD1	CASIAGQGRSYEQYF	TGTGCCAGCATTGCCGGACAGGGGCGATCCTACGAGCAGTACTTC
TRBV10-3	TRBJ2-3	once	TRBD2	CAIASGRMTDTQYF	TGTGCCATCGCAAGCGGGAGAATGACAGATACGCAGTATTTT
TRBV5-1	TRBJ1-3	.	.	CASSLTEVLSGNTIYF	TGCGCCAGCAGCCTGACAGAGGTTCTCTCTGGAAACACCATATATTTT
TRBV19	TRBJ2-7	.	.	CASSMTGHYEQYF	TGTGCCAGTAGTATGACAGGACATTACGAGCAGTACTTC
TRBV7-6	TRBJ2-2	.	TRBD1	CASSPGQGSTGELFF	TGTGCCAGCAGCCCGGGACAGGGAAGCACCGGGGAGCTGTTTTTT
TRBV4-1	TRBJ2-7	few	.	CASSRSSTETYEQYF	TGCGCCAGCAGCCGCTCCTCAACGGAGACCTACGAGCAGTACTTC
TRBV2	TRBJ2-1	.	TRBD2	CASLPLAGPYYNEQFF	TGTGCCAGCCTACCCCTAGCGGGACCCTACTACAATGAGCAGTTCTTC
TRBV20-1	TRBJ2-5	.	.	CSAPLGETQYF	TGCAGTGCTCCCTTGGGGGAGACCCAGTACTTC
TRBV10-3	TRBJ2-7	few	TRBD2	CATTLAGTYEQYF	TGTGCCACCACGTTAGCGGGAACCTACGAGCAGTACTTC
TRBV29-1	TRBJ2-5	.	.	CSVGGAFGETQYF	TGCAGCGTTGGCGGAGCGTTCGGGGAGACCCAGTACTTC
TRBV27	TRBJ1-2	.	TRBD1	CASSSRQGRDSGYTF	TGTGCCAGCAGTTCCCGACAGGGGCGAGACAGTGGCTACACCTTC
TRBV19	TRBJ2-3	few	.	CATTGTVTDTQYF	TGTGCCACCACCGGGACTGTCACAGATACGCAGTATTTT
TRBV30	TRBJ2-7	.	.	CACYSYGEQYF	TGTGCCTGCTATTCCTACGGAGAGCAGTACTTC
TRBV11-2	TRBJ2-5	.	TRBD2	CASSPEVAGGPETQYF	TGTGCCAGCAGCCCCGAGGTAGCGGGAGGGCCAGAGACCCAGTACTTC
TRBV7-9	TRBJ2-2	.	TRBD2	CASSLLLAGDTGELFF	TGTGCCAGCAGCTTACTACTAGCGGGAGACACCGGGGAGCTGTTTTTT
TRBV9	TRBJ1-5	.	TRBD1	CASAGRGRPYSNQPQHF	TGTGCCAGCGCCGGTAGGGGGCGACCTTATAGCAATCAGCCCCAGCATTTT
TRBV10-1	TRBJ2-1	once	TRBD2	CASSGSREAQVDYNEQFF	TGCGCCAGCAGTGGGAGCCGGGAGGCCCAGGTGGACTACAATGAGCAGTTCTTC
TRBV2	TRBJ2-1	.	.	CASSEESSYNEQFF	TGTGCCAGCAGTGAGGAGTCTAGTTATAATGAGCAGTTCTTC
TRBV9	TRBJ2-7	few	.	CASSELGGSGGEQYF	TGTGCCAGCAGCGAGCTAGGGGGCAGTGGAGGGGAGCAGTACTTC
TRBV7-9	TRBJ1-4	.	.	CASSLKKELFF	TGTGCCAGCAGCTTAAAAAAGGAACTGTTTTTT
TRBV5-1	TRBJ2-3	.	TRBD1	CASSSQAGTGTDTQYF	TGCGCCAGCAGCTCTCAGGCCGGGACAGGCACAGATACGCAGTATTTT
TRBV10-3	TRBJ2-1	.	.	CAISERFNEQFF	TGTGCCATCAGTGAACGCTTCAATGAGCAGTTCTTC
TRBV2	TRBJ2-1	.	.	CASSGGQSRYNEQFF	TGTGCCAGCAGTGGGGGACAATCTCGCTACAATGAGCAGTTCTTC
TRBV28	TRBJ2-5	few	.	CASSFRETQYF	TGTGCCAGCAGTTTCCGGGAGACCCAGTACTTC
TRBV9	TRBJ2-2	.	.	CASSVALMNTGELFF	TGTGCCAGCAGCGTAGCCCTAATGAACACCGGGGAGCTGTTTTTT
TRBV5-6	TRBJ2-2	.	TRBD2	CASSLAGLAANTGELFF	TGTGCCAGCAGCTTGGCTGGGCTAGCGGCTAACACCGGGGAGCTGTTTTTT
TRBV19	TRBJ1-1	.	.	CASSMGNTEAFF	TGTGCCAGTAGTATGGGGAACACTGAAGCTTTCTTT
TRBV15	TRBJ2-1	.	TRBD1	CATSSPGTGSSYNEQFF	TGTGCCACCAGCAGCCCCGGGACAGGGAGCTCCTACAATGAGCAGTTCTTC
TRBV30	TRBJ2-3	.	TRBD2	CAWSVSGRGDTQYF	TGTGCCTGGAGTGTCAGCGGGAGGGGAGATACGCAGTATTTT
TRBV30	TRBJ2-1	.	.	CACARILGDEQFF	TGTGCCTGCGCTAGGATTCTGGGGGATGAGCAGTTCTTC
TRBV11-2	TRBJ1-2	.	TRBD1	CASSLEVFLGGAERIF	TGTGCCAGCAGCTTAGAGGTCTTTTTAGGGGGCGCCGAAAGGATCTTC
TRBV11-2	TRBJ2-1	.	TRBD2	CASSLGRKIAGRSYNEQFF	TGTGCCAGCAGCTTAGGGCGAAAAATAGCGGGACGCTCCTACAATGAGCAGTTCTTC
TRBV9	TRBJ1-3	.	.	CASSVLAGVQDTIYF	TGTGCCAGCAGCGTCCTCGCGGGGGTTCAGGACACCATATATTTT
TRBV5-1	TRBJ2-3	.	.	CASSFTDGTDTQYF	TGCGCCAGCAGCTTTACGGACGGCACAGATACGCAGTATTTT
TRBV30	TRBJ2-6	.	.	CAWSVASGANVLTF	TGTGCCTGGAGTGTGGCCTCTGGGGCCAACGTCCTGACTTTC
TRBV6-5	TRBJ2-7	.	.	CASYRPGGEQYF	TGTGCCAGCTACCGTCCCGGGGGCGAGCAGTACTTC
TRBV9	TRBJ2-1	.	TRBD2	CASSLRLAGGGGEQFF	TGTGCCAGCAGCCTTCGACTAGCGGGAGGAGGGGGTGAGCAGTTCTTC
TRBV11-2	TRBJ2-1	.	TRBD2	CASSDQGLAAYNEQFF	TGTGCCAGTAGCGATCAGGGACTAGCGGCCTACAATGAGCAGTTCTTC
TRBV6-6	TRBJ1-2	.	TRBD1	CASTSEGTAYGYTF	TGTGCCAGCACCTCAGAGGGGACAGCCTATGGCTACACCTTC
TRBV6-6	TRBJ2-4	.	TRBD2	CASRAGVGKNIQYF	TGTGCCAGCAGGGCGGGAGTGGGCAAAAACATTCAGTACTTC
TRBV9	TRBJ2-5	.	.	CASSVTDQETQYF	TGTGCCAGCAGCGTGACCGACCAAGAGACCCAGTACTTC
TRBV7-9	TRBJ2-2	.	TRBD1	CASRLGQGASTGELFF	TGTGCCAGCAGACTAGGACAGGGGGCTTCGACCGGGGAGCTGTTTTTT